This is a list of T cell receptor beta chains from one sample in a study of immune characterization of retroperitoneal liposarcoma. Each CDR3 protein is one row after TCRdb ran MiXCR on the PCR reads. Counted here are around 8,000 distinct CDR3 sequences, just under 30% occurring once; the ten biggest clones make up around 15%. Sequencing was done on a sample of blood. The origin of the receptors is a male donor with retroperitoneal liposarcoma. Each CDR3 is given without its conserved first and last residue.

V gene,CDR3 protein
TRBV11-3,ASSSDEKLF
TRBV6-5,ASSYSFSRDSGNTIY
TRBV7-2,ASSLGAGEADTQY
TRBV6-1,ASSLEDRVSTDTQY
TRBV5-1,ASSLGPGRYNEQF
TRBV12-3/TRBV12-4,ASSYRAGTDTQY
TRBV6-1,ASTGQDNEKLF
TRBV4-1,ASSQAGYTGELF
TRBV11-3,ASSLVAGEDEQY
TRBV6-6,ASSYSHTSGRGDNEQF
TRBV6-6,ASTKWGLADHNEQF
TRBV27,ASSPMTGAGYGYT
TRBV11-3,ASSLTSGTRGETQY
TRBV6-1,ASAWGGYEQY
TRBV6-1,ASSEYGQYTDTQY
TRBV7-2,ASSLPSHGTSESYNEQF
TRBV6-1,ASRPPPGRAPETQY
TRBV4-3,ASSQEGQVVDTQY
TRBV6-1,ASSEGTNRGQPQH
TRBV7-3,ASSLMTSGNNEQF
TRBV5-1,ASSFGDTQVAEQY
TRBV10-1,ASSEPLFGEQF
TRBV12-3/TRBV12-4,ASSLGPAGEDTQY
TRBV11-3,ASSLGGLAGEGAYNEQF
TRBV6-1,ASSEREWNTQY
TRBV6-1,ASTRGGANYEQY
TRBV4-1,ASSQRGERWQF
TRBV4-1,ASSQPGGGEQF
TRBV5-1,ASSPGRGTGGKETQY
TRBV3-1,ASSQLDYNEQF
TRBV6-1,ASKRKDEQF
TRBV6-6,ASMAGDDDTQY
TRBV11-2,ASSLGGAYGELF
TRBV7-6,ASSPGTPGPRSYEQY
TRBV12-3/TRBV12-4,ASGDEQF
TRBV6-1,ASSDGEREGADTQY
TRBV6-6,ASTQPGLAGVNEQF
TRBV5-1,ASSSEFGAPDTQY
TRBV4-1,ASSPHSRDREDTQY
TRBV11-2,ASSGLAGGEDNEQF
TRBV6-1,ASRPGLVDKETQY
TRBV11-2,ASGGSQGYGTEQF
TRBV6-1,ASSRMGLTGLLGTGELF
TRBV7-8,ASSSDNPLSLGYT
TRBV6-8,ASSSAGAGNTIY
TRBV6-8,ASNPQPYLMNTEAF
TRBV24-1,ATSDPGTGATGLAGAEEQF
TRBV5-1,ASSKGTSGRETQY
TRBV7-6,ASSLKPTSGLAGGGYNEQF
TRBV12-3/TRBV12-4,ASRILPLEAF
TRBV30,ASAGGNDYGYT
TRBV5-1,ASSLLADPSTDTQY
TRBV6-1,ASRGMGHTEAF
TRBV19,ASSMTGLEAF